One and the same sample provided the 26 T cell receptor beta chains below, sequenced in a study of blood T cell repertoires in COVID-19. Sequenced by immunoSEQ multiplex PCR; TCRdb stores in-frame clones only, minus some. The sample yields 200,000 to 300,000 clones, about four fifths seen once. Sequencing input: PBMCs or T cells enriched from blood (not recorded which). All receptors derive from a woman in her 40s who had been exposed to COVID-19.

Only one count was recorded for this clone. The rearrangement joins TRBV5-5 to TRBJ1-3; tentatively, D is TRBD1 (5 bases). Germline CDR1 and CDR2: SGHKS and YYEKEE (reference sequence). Trimming removed 2 bases at V and 0 bases at J, with 6 bases between. The CDR3 covers 14 residues. The CDR3 protein is CASSLTGSGNTIYF. In nucleotides, the CDR3 is TGTGCCAGCAGCTTAACAGGCTCTGGAAACACCATATATTTT.

The chain links TRBV28 to TRBJ2-6; tentatively, D is TRBD2 (5 bases). V shed 3 bases and J shed 0 bases, with 15 bases lying between them. The CDR3 extends over 18 amino acids. CDR1 and CDR2 from the germline V gene are MDHEN and SYDVKM. As DNA, the CDR3 is TGTGCCAGCAGTTTGGGCCCGACTATTCCCTCTGGGGCCAACGTCCTGACTTTC. It is translated as CASSLGPTIPSGANVLTF.

The CDR3 DNA is TGTGCCAGCAGATACCCAGGGGGGTGGTATGGCTACACCTTC. This codes for CASRYPGGWYGYTF. V usage is TRBV28 and J usage is TRBJ1-2; 7 bases fit TRBD1. J lost 5 bases, V lost 6 bases, and 9 bases had no gene match. The germline V gene encodes CDR1 MDHEN and CDR2 SYDVKM. This CDR3 is built from 14 residues.

The CDR3 coding sequence is TGTGCCAGCAGCCAACTCTTGGCGGATGAGCAGTTCTTC. Its protein product is CASSQLLADEQFF. V gene TRBV3-1 (or the pseudogene TRBV3-2) combines with J gene TRBJ2-1; no definite D call. Germline lookup yields CDR1 LGHDT and CDR2 YNNKEL (reference sequence). V dropped 2 bases and J dropped 8 bases, with 10 bases sitting between them. This CDR3 has 13 residues.

The chain recombines TRBV11-1 with TRBJ2-3; 9 nucleotides line up with TRBD1. The length of the CDR3 is 14 residues. V gave up 5 bases and J gave up 5 bases; unmatched junction bases: 5. Germline values: CDR1 SGHAT, CDR2 FQDESV (reference sequence). The DNA for the CDR3 is TGTGCCAGCAGCACGGGACAGGGAGAAGATACGCAGTATTTT. It translates to CASSTGQGEDTQYF.

This clone was found once. The chain is built from TRBV7-2 and TRBJ2-2; 10 bases map to TRBD1. Germline V gene sequence: CDR1 SGHTA, CDR2 FQGNSA. V lost 2 bases to trimming and J lost 4 bases; unmatched junction nucleotides: 7. The CDR3 consists of 17 residues. The CDR3 bases are TGTGCCAGCAGCTTATACGCTGGACAGGGGGGCACCGGGGAGCTGTTTTTT. It is translated as CASSLYAGQGGTGELFF. The full variable domain, with the rest looked up from reference TRBV7-2 and TRBJ2-2, is GAGVSQSPSNKVTEKGKDVELRCDPISGHTALYWYRQSLGQGLEFLIYFQGNSAPDKSGLPSDRFSAERTGGSVSTLTIQRTQQEDSAVYLCASSLYAGQGGTGELFFGEGSRLTVL.

This chain joins TRBV4-1 and TRBJ2-7; 12 bases agree with TRBD2. V lost 1 base and J lost 5; bases outside the gene matches: 9. This CDR3 contains 17 residues. Germline assignment: CDR1 MGHRA and CDR2 YSYEKL. The CDR3 is CASSQAPLAGGPHEQYF. The CDR3 DNA sequence: TGCGCCAGCAGCCAAGCCCCCCTAGCGGGGGGGCCCCACGAGCAGTACTTC.

V gene TRBV29-1 combines with J gene TRBJ1-2, with TRBD1 identical over 8 bases. With V trimmed by 7 bases and J by 2 bases, 6 bases remained unmatched. The CDR3 sequence is 13 residues long. CDR1 is SQVTM and CDR2 is ANQGSEA in the germline V gene. This CDR3 reads CSALRTGNYGYTF. CDR3 DNA: TGCAGCGCCTTGCGGACAGGGAACTATGGCTACACCTTC. The full variable domain, its missing parts supplied by reference TRBV29-1 and TRBJ1-2, is SAVISQKPSRDICQRGTSLTIQCQVDSQVTMMFWYRQQPGQSLTLIATANQGSEATYESGFVIDKFPISRPNLTFSTLTVSNMSPEDSSIYLCSALRTGNYGYTFGSGTRLTVV.

CDR3 in DNA: TGTGCCAGCAGCCCAGGGGGCGAACAGCCCCAGCATTTT. Translated: CASSPGGEQPQHF. The chain is built from TRBV14 and TRBJ1-5; 8 bases match TRBD1. The CDR3 has 13 residues. V shed 4 bases and J 7 bases; nucleotides not matched to a gene: 3. Looked up from germline, CDR1 is SGHDN and CDR2 is FVKESK.

The V gene is TRBV9, the J gene TRBJ2-1, with 9 bases identical to TRBD2. With 3 bases clipped from V and 4 bases from J, the junction kept 8 bases outside the gene matches. The CDR3 length is 16 residues. In germline, CDR1 is SGDLS, CDR2 YYNGEE. The CDR3, as DNA: TGTGCCAGCAGCGCCAATGGCGGGGGGGGGTACAATGAGCAGTTCTTC. It is translated as CASSANGGGGYNEQFF. The whole variable domain, filled in from reference TRBV9 and TRBJ2-1, reads DSGVTQTPKHLITATGQRVTLRCSPRSGDLSVYWYQQSLDQGLQFLIQYYNGEERAKGNILERFSAQQFPDLHSELNLSSLELGDSALYFCASSANGGGGYNEQFFGPGTRLTVL.

The chain is built from TRBV2 and TRBJ1-1; a possible D gene is TRBD1 (5 bases). Germline V gives CDR1 SNHLY, CDR2 FYNNEI. V was trimmed by 7 bases and J by 1 base, leaving 16 bases between them. The CDR3 consists of 15 residues. The CDR3 region has the DNA TGTGCCAGCATTATATCGGGGACTCGGAACACTGAAGCTTTCTTT. Its translation is CASIISGTRNTEAFF.

This clone has a handful of counts. The chain employs TRBV9 and TRBJ1-2, with unresolved D. This CDR3 has 12 amino acids. V dropped 3 bases and J dropped 8 bases, with 11 bases sitting between them. The germline V gene has CDR1 SGDLS and CDR2 YYNGEE. CDR3 sequence reads: CASSATSRGYTF. The CDR3 coding sequence is TGTGCCAGCAGCGCTACCTCCAGGGGCTACACCTTC.

This clone has just a few counts. Other DNA sequences in the sample encode the same CDR3. J is TRBJ1-1 and V is TRBV9; D gene uncertain. Per germline, CDR1 SGDLS and CDR2 YYNGEE. This CDR3 spans 13 amino acids. The V and J ends lost 0 bases and 1 base respectively, with 4 bases between them. This CDR3 is CASSVARNTEAFF. In DNA form, the CDR3 reads TGTGCCAGCAGCGTAGCCAGGAACACTGAAGCTTTCTTT.

The chain has TRBV30 and TRBJ2-4; TRBD1 aligns across 7 bases. The CDR3 totals 17 residues. Germline CDR1 reads GTSNPN; CDR2 reads SVGIG (reference sequence). Germline trimming cut 2 bases from V and 0 bases from J; bases unmatched to any gene: 10. The CDR3 coding sequence is TGTGCCTGGAGTACCCCACAGGGGTTTCTAGCCAAAAACATTCAGTACTTC. Translation: CAWSTPQGFLAKNIQYF.

This clone appeared a single time. The chain combines TRBV6-5 with TRBJ2-1, with TRBD1 matching over 12 bases. CDR1 MNHEY and CDR2 SVGAGI come from the germline V gene. Trimming took 6 bases from V and 3 from J; bases not matched to a gene: 3. CDR3 length equals 15 residues. CDR3 sequence reads: CASRGTGGLYNEQFF. The CDR3 DNA follows: TGTGCCAGCAGGGGGACAGGGGGCCTCTACAATGAGCAGTTCTTC.

The chain combines TRBV28 with TRBJ1-2, with 11 bases lining up with TRBD1. The V gene's germline CDR1 is MDHEN and CDR2 SYDVKM. The trim removed 5 bases at V and 4 bases at J, leaving 6 bases unmatched. The length of the CDR3 is 15 residues. Here the CDR3 DNA reads TGTGCCAGCAGTCCTACGGACAGGGGGCTCTATGGCTACACCTTC. This translates into CASSPTDRGLYGYTF.

The chain uses TRBV5-8 and TRBJ1-5, with 8 bases identical to TRBD1. Trimming took 6 bases from V and 7 from J; bases not matched to a gene: 12. In germline, CDR1 is SGHTS, CDR2 YDEGEE. The CDR3 sequence is 15 residues long. The DNA for the CDR3 is TGTGCCAGCAAATTACCAGGGGGCATTACGCAGCCCCAGCATTTT. Its protein is CASKLPGGITQPQHF.

The chain employs TRBV12-3 or TRBV12-4 and TRBJ1-6; D gene uncertain. Trimming cost V 6 bases and J 9 bases, with 12 bases left between them. The CDR3 sequence is 13 residues long. The CDR3 bases are TGTGCCAGCAGCCCTGAGGCTGGTTCACCCCTCCACTTT. Amino acids: CASSPEAGSPLHF.

A single count supports this clone. The V gene is TRBV5-1, the J gene TRBJ1-4, with 8 positions matching TRBD1. Per the germline V gene, CDR1 is SGHRS and CDR2 is YFSETQ. The CDR3 covers 19 residues. Trimming removed 4 bases from V and 10 bases from J; junction bases left unmatched: 24. The CDR3 nucleotides read TGCGCCAGCAGCCTATCAACGACAGGGGCGGGCTACGAGGGGAGAAAACTGTTTTTT. Amino acids: CASSLSTTGAGYEGRKLFF.

As for this clone: Its ends do not fully match the called genes, so a read error is possible. The rearrangement joins TRBV7-7 to TRBJ1-3; D might be TRBD1 (6 bases). The CDR3 is made up of 14 amino acids. CDR1 and CDR2 from the germline V gene are SSHAT and FNYEAQ (reference sequence). CDR3 protein: CASSQGLDGNTIYF. The CDR3 DNA follows: TGTGCTAGCAGCCAGGGGCTGGATGGAAACACCATATATTTT.

V is TRBV5-4 and J is TRBJ1-2, with 8 bases aligning to TRBD1. Germline V CDR1 and CDR2: SGHNT, YYREEE (reference sequence). The CDR3 spans 13 residues. Germline trimming cut 4 bases from V and 8 bases from J; bases unmatched to any gene: 7. The CDR3 is CASSSGQGVGYTF. In DNA, the CDR3 is TGTGCCAGCAGCAGTGGACAGGGTGTAGGCTACACCTTC.

CDR3 in amino acids: CASSPRGLATDTQYF. CDR3 DNA sequence: TGCGCCAGCAGCCCAAGAGGGCTAGCCACGGATACGCAGTATTTT. The V and J genes are TRBV4-3 and TRBJ2-3, with D tentatively TRBD2 (5 bases). The CDR3 spans 15 residues. The V and J ends lost 4 bases and 6 bases respectively, with 17 bases between them. Germline loops: CDR1 LGHNA, CDR2 YSLEER.

V gene TRBV5-1 combines with J gene TRBJ2-3, with 10 positions matching TRBD2. Per the germline V gene, CDR1 is SGHRS and CDR2 is YFSETQ. The CDR3 is 16 amino acids. Trimming cost V 0 bases and J 2 bases; bases outside gene matches: 3. The CDR3 loop is CASSLVSGGNTDTQYF. The CDR3 DNA follows: TGCGCCAGCAGCTTGGTTAGCGGGGGGAACACAGATACGCAGTATTTT. The variable domain in full, completed from reference TRBV5-1 and TRBJ2-3, reads KAGVTQTPRYLIKTRGQQVTLSCSPISGHRSVSWYQQTPGQGLQFLFEYFSETQRNKGNFPGRFSGRQFSNSRSEMNVSTLELGDSALYLCASSLVSGGNTDTQYFGPGTRLTVL.

This chain uses TRBV19 with TRBJ1-6; 7 bases fit TRBD1. V lost 6 bases to trimming and J lost 6 bases; unmatched junction nucleotides: 11. The CDR3 runs to 16 residues. Germline V gene data show CDR1 as LNHDA and CDR2 as SQIVND (reference sequence). Here the CDR3 DNA reads TGTGCCAGTAGCCGGGCCGGGACAGCCGTTAATTCACCCCTCCACTTT. Translated: CASSRAGTAVNSPLHF.

The chain links TRBV12-3 or TRBV12-4 to TRBJ1-2, with 11 bases lining up with TRBD1. J gave up 7 bases and V 5 bases, and 3 bases lay outside the gene matches. The length of the CDR3 is 13 residues. The CDR3 region is CASSLGTGGGYTF. CDR3 DNA sequence: TGTGCCAGCAGTCTCGGGACAGGGGGTGGCTACACCTTC.

Worth noting for this clone: A much larger clone differs by one base, so this may be a read error. The chain is built from TRBV6-1 and TRBJ2-3, with D tentatively TRBD2 (6 bases). This CDR3 has 15 residues. Per germline, CDR1 MNHNS and CDR2 SASEGT. Trimming left V 3 bases short and J 4 bases short, with 14 bases between. The CDR3 sequence: CASSELVGGPDTQYF. CDR3 coding DNA: TGTGCCAGCAGTGAGCTAGTGGGGGGTCCAGATACGCAGTATTTT.